The present entry profiles one T cell receptor beta chain with its context. The data derive from a study of blood T cell repertoires in COVID-19. Trimming removed 1 base from V and 4 bases from J, with 8 bases in between. CDR1 is SEHNR and CDR2 is FQNEAQ in the germline V gene (reference sequence). The CDR3 is made up of 14 amino acids. The assay was immunoSEQ multiplex PCR, and TCRdb's table has in-frame clones only and misses some. The sample carries almost 400,000 clones, approximately 87% recorded once. The specimen sequenced was PBMCs or T cells enriched from blood (not recorded which). This clonotype was sampled from a woman in her twenties or thirties with acute COVID-19. The V and J genes are TRBV7-9 and TRBJ1-5, with D unclear. The CDR3 DNA is TGTGCCAGCAGCTTAGACAGTTTTAATCAGCCCCAGCATTTT. Translation gives CASSLDSFNQPQHF. Together with reference TRBV7-9 and TRBJ1-5, the CDR3 gives the full variable domain: DTGVSQNPRHKITKRGQNVTFRCDPISEHNRLYWYRQTLGQGPEFLTYFQNEAQLEKSRLLSDRFSAERPKGSFSTLEIQRTEQGDSAMYLCASSLDSFNQPQHFGDGTRLSIL.